The 27 T cell receptor beta chains below come from one sample, sequenced in a study of blood T cell repertoires in COVID-19. Sequencing used immunoSEQ multiplex PCR; TCRdb keeps in-frame clones, though not all of them. The table has 65,000 to 90,000 clones, 75% to 85% seen once. Sequencing was carried out using peripheral blood. The receptors stem from an elderly woman with acute or convalescent COVID-19.

V is TRBV23-1 and J is TRBJ2-5, with 9 bases lining up with TRBD1. TRBV23-1 is labeled an ORF, and its function is uncertain. V lost 4 bases to trimming and J lost 5 bases; unmatched junction nucleotides: 5. The CDR3 runs to 14 residues. CDR3 bases: TGCGCCAGCAGTCGTCGGACAGGGGCGGAGACCCAGTACTTC. This gives the protein CASSRRTGAETQYF.

V and J are TRBV2 and TRBJ2-7, with TRBD1 identical over 8 bases. The CDR3 covers 15 residues. Germline V lookup: CDR1 SNHLY, CDR2 FYNNEI. J was trimmed by 1 base and V by 7 bases; bases with no gene match: 9. The CDR3 coding sequence is TGTGCCAGCAACAAAGACAGGGGTAGGTCCTACGAGCAGTACTTC. Amino acids: CASNKDRGRSYEQYF.

The J gene is TRBJ1-1, the V gene TRBV12-5; weak D call: TRBD1 (5 bases). Trimming cost V 3 bases and J 5 bases, with 10 bases left between them. Germline CDR1 reads LGHNT; CDR2 reads FRNRAP. This CDR3 spans 13 amino acids. CDR3 nucleotide sequence: TGTGCTAGTGGTTTACAGGTTTTAACTGAAGCTTTCTTT. Its protein is CASGLQVLTEAFF.

This chain links TRBV12-3 or TRBV12-4 with TRBJ2-7; 7 nucleotides align to TRBD1. The CDR3 contains 13 residues. J gave up 3 bases and V 2 bases, and 1 base lay outside the gene matches. The CDR3 loop is CASSLTGVYEQYF. CDR3 nucleotide sequence: TGTGCCAGCAGTTTAACAGGGGTCTACGAGCAGTACTTC.

V and J are TRBV5-1 and TRBJ2-7; 12 bases line up with TRBD1. The J segment lost 4 bases and the V segment lost 1 base, leaving 6 bases of the junction unmatched. CDR3 length equals 16 residues. The germline CDR1 and CDR2 sequences are SGHRS and YFSETQ. CDR3 loop: CASSLWDRGRGYEQYF. In DNA form, the CDR3 reads TGCGCCAGCAGCTTGTGGGACAGGGGGCGTGGATACGAGCAGTACTTC.

The chain couples TRBV7-9 to TRBJ2-1; 7 positions match TRBD2. Germline V CDR1 and CDR2: SEHNR, FQNEAQ (reference sequence). V was clipped by 4 bases and J by 0 bases; unmatched bases: 15. The CDR3 sequence is 19 residues long. The DNA for the CDR3 is TGTGCCAGCAGCTCCATGCGGCGGGAGAGAACTTACTCCTACAATGAGCAGTTCTTC. Its protein is CASSSMRRERTYSYNEQFF.

This clone was picked up one time. V and J are TRBV10-3 and TRBJ2-2; D is perhaps TRBD1 (6 bases). The CDR3 is made up of 14 amino acids. Trimming cost V 6 bases and J 3 bases, with 11 bases left between them. Looked up from germline, CDR1 is ENHRY and CDR2 is SYGVKD. This CDR3 reads CAISPDSHTGELFF. CDR3 sequence (DNA): TGTGCCATCAGCCCGGACAGCCACACCGGGGAGCTGTTTTTT.

This CDR3 is CASRLTGLNTQYF. CDR3 coding DNA: TGTGCCAGCAGATTGACAGGGCTGAATACGCAGTATTTT. V gene TRBV13 combines with J gene TRBJ2-3, with 7 bases fitting TRBD1. This CDR3 is built from 13 residues. Trimming cost V 6 bases and J 7 bases; bases outside gene matches: 7. Germline V gene sequence: CDR1 PRHDT, CDR2 FYEKMQ (reference sequence).

This chain joins TRBV19 and TRBJ1-2; no clear D gene. V was clipped by 2 bases and J by 6 bases, with 16 bases between them. This CDR3 comprises 15 residues. Germline-derived CDR1 and CDR2 are LNHDA and SQIVND (reference sequence). CDR3 loop: CASSIQEGTGDGYTF. DNA of the CDR3: TGTGCCAGTAGTATACAAGAGGGAACTGGGGATGGCTACACCTTC.

V and J are TRBV19 and TRBJ2-2, with 7 nucleotides matching TRBD1. Germline loops: CDR1 LNHDA, CDR2 SQIVND (reference sequence). V lost 4 bases and J lost 4; bases outside the gene matches: 12. The CDR3 spans 17 residues. The CDR3 DNA reads as TGTGCCAGTAGTACCCTACAGGGGATAGACGGCACCGGGGAGCTGTTTTTT. Its translation is CASSTLQGIDGTGELFF.

This chain connects TRBV7-2 to TRBJ1-6; maybe TRBD1 (6 bases). Between the trimmed V and J ends, which lost 1 base and 9 bases, there was a span of 10 bases. CDR1 and CDR2 from the germline V gene are SGHTA and FQGNSA. This CDR3 has 14 amino acids. CDR3 in DNA: TGTGCCAGCAGCTTAGATACAGGGTTTTCACCCCTCCACTTT. This codes for CASSLDTGFSPLHF.

V usage is TRBV5-4 and J usage is TRBJ2-2; D is possibly TRBD1 (6 bases). Germline lookup yields CDR1 SGHNT and CDR2 YYREEE (reference sequence). V lost 4 bases to trimming and J lost 0 bases, with 13 bases between them. The CDR3 totals 16 residues. CDR3 nucleotides: TGTGCCAGCAGCCCCGGGACAACCTCGAACACCGGGGAGCTGTTTTTT. Its translation is CASSPGTTSNTGELFF.

This chain joins TRBV27 and TRBJ1-6; maybe TRBD1 (6 bases). Trimming left V 4 bases short and J 11 bases short, with 12 bases between. The CDR3 has 13 residues. Per the germline V gene, CDR1 is MNHEY and CDR2 is SMNVEV (reference sequence). The CDR3 here is CASSSHRVPPLHF. CDR3 sequence (DNA): TGTGCCAGCAGTTCTCACAGGGTCCCACCCCTCCACTTT.

The V gene is TRBV3-1 (or the pseudogene TRBV3-2), the J gene TRBJ2-1; a possible D gene is TRBD1 (6 bases). The germline V and J ends were trimmed by 5 bases and 4 bases, with 12 bases remaining between them. Germline CDR1 is LGHDT and CDR2 is YNNKEL (reference sequence). This CDR3 region has 14 residues. In DNA form, the CDR3 reads TGTGCCAGCAGCGACAGGACCCATTACAATGAGCAGTTCTTC. It yields the protein CASSDRTHYNEQFF.

The CDR3 DNA is TGTGCCAGCAGCCGGAGCGGCAGTTCTAATGAAAAACTGTTTTTT. Translation gives CASSRSGSSNEKLFF. This sequence joins TRBV11-2 and TRBJ1-4; D gene ambiguous. V was trimmed by 5 bases and J by 3 bases, leaving 13 bases between them. This CDR3 contains 15 residues. The germline CDR1 and CDR2 sequences are SGHAT and FQNNGV.

The chain carries TRBV7-2 and TRBJ2-2, with D maybe TRBD2 (6 bases). The CDR3 is 15 residues long. The V end was cut by 4 bases, the J end by 5 bases, with 14 bases between. CDR1 is SGHTA, CDR2 FQGNSA, per germline. This chain's CDR3 is CASSSRAEGTGELFF. In nucleotides, the CDR3 is TGTGCCAGCAGCTCCCGAGCGGAGGGAACCGGGGAGCTGTTTTTT.

The chain combines TRBV29-1 with TRBJ1-1; tentative D call: TRBD1 (6 bases). The CDR3 consists of 12 residues. Looked up from germline, CDR1 is SQVTM and CDR2 is ANQGSEA. Trimming took 2 bases from V and 5 from J, leaving 9 bases between them. CDR3: CSVEQRGTEAFF. The CDR3 coding sequence is TGCAGCGTTGAACAGAGGGGGACTGAAGCTTTCTTT.

This clone has just one count. The chain combines TRBV7-9 with TRBJ2-5; D is possibly TRBD1 (5 bases). The CDR3 has 15 residues. V lost 4 bases, J lost 1 base, and 13 bases lay in between. Per germline, CDR1 SEHNR and CDR2 FQNEAQ (reference sequence). CDR3 bases: TGTGCCAGCAGCTCCCTGGGGCAGACCCAAGAGACCCAGTACTTC. Amino acid sequence: CASSSLGQTQETQYF.

J is TRBJ1-2 and V is TRBV19, with D possibly matching TRBD1 (5 bases). Trimming took 7 bases from V and 4 from J, leaving 16 bases between them. Germline CDR1 LNHDA, CDR2 SQIVND (reference sequence). This CDR3 comprises 14 residues. In nucleotides, the CDR3 is TGTGCCAGTACCGCGGAGCGACAGTCCTATGGCTACACCTTC. It specifies CASTAERQSYGYTF.

The J gene is TRBJ2-1, the V gene TRBV11-2; the match to TRBD2 covers 7 bases. The CDR3 extends over 15 amino acids. CDR1 is SGHAT and CDR2 is FQNNGV in the germline V gene. With 5 bases clipped from V and 2 bases from J, the junction kept 6 bases outside the gene matches. The CDR3 DNA follows: TGTGCCAGCAGCCTCCGGGACTACCCCTACAATGAGCAGTTCTTC. Translated, it gives CASSLRDYPYNEQFF.

V and J are TRBV11-3 and TRBJ2-7; tentative D call: TRBD2 (6 bases). CDR3 length: 13 residues. The ends were cut back, 5 bases at V and 5 bases at J, with 13 bases in the middle. From germline, CDR1 is SGHNT and CDR2 YENEEA. The DNA of the CDR3 is TGTGCCAGCAGCCCCGGCGGGGTGCACGAGCAGTACTTC. Its protein product is CASSPGGVHEQYF.

The chain employs TRBV2 and TRBJ2-4, with D maybe TRBD2 (5 bases). Between the trimmed V and J ends, which lost 2 bases and 3 bases, there was a span of 8 bases. The CDR3 covers 14 residues. The germline gives CDR1 SNHLY, CDR2 FYNNEI. The CDR3 coding sequence is TGTGCCAGCAGTGAAACTAGAGACAAAAACATTCAGTACTTC. Amino acids: CASSETRDKNIQYF.

The rearrangement links TRBV11-2 to TRBJ2-2; 14 nucleotides line up with TRBD2. The CDR3 extends over 14 amino acids. V lost 8 bases, J lost 6 bases, and 2 bases stayed unmatched. The germline V gene encodes CDR1 SGHAT and CDR2 FQNNGV. In DNA, the CDR3 is TGTGCCAGCTCGGGACTAGCGGGAGCCGGGGAGCTGTTTTTT. As protein: CASSGLAGAGELFF.

This chain joins TRBV19 and TRBJ2-3, with 7 nucleotides matching TRBD2. The CDR3 has 15 amino acids. The germline CDR1 and CDR2 sequences are LNHDA and SQIVND (reference sequence). Unmatched junction bases numbered 6, after V lost 1 base and J lost 5 bases. This chain's CDR3 is CASSIVSGEGDTQYF. The CDR3 DNA is TGTGCCAGTAGTATAGTGAGCGGGGAGGGAGATACGCAGTATTTT. Filled out from reference TRBV19 and TRBJ2-3, the complete variable domain reads DGGITQSPKYLFRKEGQNVTLSCEQNLNHDAMYWYRQDPGQGLRLIYYSQIVNDFQKGDIAEGYSVSREKKESFPLTVTSAQKNPTAFYLCASSIVSGEGDTQYFGPGTRLTVL.

The chain combines TRBV5-1 with TRBJ2-2; 7 bases agree with TRBD1. Germline CDR1 SGHRS, CDR2 YFSETQ. The CDR3 length is 15 residues. V shed 4 bases and J 3 bases; nucleotides not matched to a gene: 6. The CDR3 region has the DNA TGCGCCAGCAGCCCGAGACAGGGCGACACCGGGGAGCTGTTTTTT. It yields the protein CASSPRQGDTGELFF.

The V gene is TRBV19, the J gene TRBJ2-2; 7 nucleotides agree with TRBD2. V lost 3 bases and J lost 8; bases outside the gene matches: 6. The length of the CDR3 is 14 residues. CDR1 LNHDA and CDR2 SQIVND come from the germline V gene (reference sequence). DNA for the CDR3: TGTGCCAGTAGTATCCTAGCGGAGACGGGGGAGCTGTTTTTT. Translating gives CASSILAETGELFF.

This clone was found a few times. J is TRBJ2-2 and V is TRBV5-1, with 10 bases identical to TRBD2. The CDR3 runs 16 residues. Germline V gene lookup returns CDR1 SGHRS and CDR2 YFSETQ. Trimming took 4 bases from V and 7 from J; bases not matched to a gene: 10. The chain's CDR3 is CASSRLAGAGNGELFF. DNA of the CDR3: TGCGCCAGCAGCCGTCTAGCGGGAGCCGGGAACGGGGAGCTGTTTTTT.